This section outlines one T cell receptor beta chain sequence together with its context. CDR3 size: 17 residues. V dropped 0 bases and J dropped 2; count of bases not matched to a gene: 8. Germline V gene lookup returns CDR1 SGHRS and CDR2 YFSETQ. This record belongs to a study of blood T cell repertoires in COVID-19. In the study overall: Sites in the United States, Italy and Spain provided acute and convalescent COVID-19 samples.

Assay: immunoSEQ multiplex PCR; the TCRdb copy retains only in-frame clones and omits some. Among approximately 300,000 clones listed, 92% were seen once. The sequence was collected from a woman aged 30 to 39 who had recovered from COVID-19. The chain has TRBV5-1 and TRBJ2-1, with TRBD1 identical over 7 bases. Sequences were obtained from PBMCs or T cells enriched from blood (not recorded which). The CDR3 region has the DNA TGCGCCAGCAGCTTGGACAGGGGACAGAACCCCTACAATGAGCAGTTCTTC. Translating it yields CASSLDRGQNPYNEQFF.